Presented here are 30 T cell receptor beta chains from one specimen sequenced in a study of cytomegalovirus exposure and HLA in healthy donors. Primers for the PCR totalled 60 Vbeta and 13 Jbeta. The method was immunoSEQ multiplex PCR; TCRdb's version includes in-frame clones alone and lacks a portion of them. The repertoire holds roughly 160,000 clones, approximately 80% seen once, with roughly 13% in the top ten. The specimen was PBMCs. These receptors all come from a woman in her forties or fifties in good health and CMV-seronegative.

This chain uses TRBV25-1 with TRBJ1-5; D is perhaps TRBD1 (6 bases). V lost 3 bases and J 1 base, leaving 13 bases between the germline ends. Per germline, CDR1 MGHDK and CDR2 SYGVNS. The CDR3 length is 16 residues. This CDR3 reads CASSDGGGGSNQPQHF. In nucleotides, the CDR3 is TGTGCCAGCAGTGATGGCGGGGGCGGAAGCAATCAGCCCCAGCATTTT.

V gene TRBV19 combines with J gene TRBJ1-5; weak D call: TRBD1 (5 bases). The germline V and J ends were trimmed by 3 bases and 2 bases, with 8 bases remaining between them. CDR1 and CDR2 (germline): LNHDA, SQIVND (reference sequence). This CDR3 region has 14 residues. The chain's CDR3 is CASSMGLRNQPQHF. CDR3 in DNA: TGTGCCAGTAGTATGGGGCTCCGCAATCAGCCCCAGCATTTT.

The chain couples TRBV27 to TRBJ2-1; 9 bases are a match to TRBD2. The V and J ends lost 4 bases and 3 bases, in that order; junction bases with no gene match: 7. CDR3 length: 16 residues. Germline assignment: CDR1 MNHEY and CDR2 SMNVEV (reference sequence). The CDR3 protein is CASSSEPAGGYNEQFF. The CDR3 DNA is TGTGCCAGCAGTTCCGAGCCAGCGGGGGGCTACAATGAGCAGTTCTTC.

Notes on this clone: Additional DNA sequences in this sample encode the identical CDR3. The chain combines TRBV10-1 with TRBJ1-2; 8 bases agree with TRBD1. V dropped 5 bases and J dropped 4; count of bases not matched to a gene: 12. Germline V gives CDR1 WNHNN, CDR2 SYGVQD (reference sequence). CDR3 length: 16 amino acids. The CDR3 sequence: CASSCGRAGTGYGYTF. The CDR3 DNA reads TGCGCCAGCAGTTGCGGTAGGGCGGGGACAGGCTATGGCTACACCTTC.

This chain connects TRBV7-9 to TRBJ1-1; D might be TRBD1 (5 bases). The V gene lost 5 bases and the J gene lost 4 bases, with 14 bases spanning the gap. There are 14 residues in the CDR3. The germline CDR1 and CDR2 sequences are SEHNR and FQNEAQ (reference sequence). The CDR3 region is CASSKPQGGTEAFF. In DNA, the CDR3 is TGTGCCAGCAGCAAACCGCAGGGCGGCACTGAAGCTTTCTTT.

DNA for the CDR3: TGCAGCGTTGAAGACCTGTATTGGAACCAAGGTAGCGGGGGGTACAATGAGCAGTTCTTC. This sequence encodes CSVEDLYWNQGSGGYNEQFF. This chain uses TRBV29-1 with TRBJ2-1, with 10 bases fitting TRBD2. This CDR3 has 20 residues. J lost 4 bases, V lost 0 bases, and 18 bases had no gene match. Germline loops: CDR1 SQVTM, CDR2 ANQGSEA.

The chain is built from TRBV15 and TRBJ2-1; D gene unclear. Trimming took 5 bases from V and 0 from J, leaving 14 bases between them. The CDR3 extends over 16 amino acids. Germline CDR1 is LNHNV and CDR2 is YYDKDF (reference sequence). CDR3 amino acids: CATSPLRSTSYNEQFF. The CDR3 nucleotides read TGTGCCACCAGCCCCTTGAGAAGCACCTCCTACAATGAGCAGTTCTTC.

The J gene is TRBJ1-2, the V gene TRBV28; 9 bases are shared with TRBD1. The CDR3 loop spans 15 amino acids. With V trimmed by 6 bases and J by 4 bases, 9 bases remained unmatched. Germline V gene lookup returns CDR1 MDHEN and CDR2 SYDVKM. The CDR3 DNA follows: TGTGCCAGCAGCCCCGGGACAGGGCCCCTCTATGGCTACACCTTC. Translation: CASSPGTGPLYGYTF.

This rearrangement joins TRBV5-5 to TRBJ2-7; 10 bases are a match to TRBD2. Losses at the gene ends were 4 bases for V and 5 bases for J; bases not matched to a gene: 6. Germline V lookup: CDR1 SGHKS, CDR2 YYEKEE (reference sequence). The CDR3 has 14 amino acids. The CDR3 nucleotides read TGTGCCAGCAGCAATCAGCGGGGGGGCGACGAGCAGTACTTC. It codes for CASSNQRGGDEQYF.

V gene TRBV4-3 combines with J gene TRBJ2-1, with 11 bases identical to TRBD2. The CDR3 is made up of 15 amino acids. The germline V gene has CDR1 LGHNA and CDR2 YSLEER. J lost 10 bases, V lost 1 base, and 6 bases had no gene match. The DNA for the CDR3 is TGCGCCAGCAGCCAAGCTGGGAGACTAGCGGGAGAGCAGTTCTTC. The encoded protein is CASSQAGRLAGEQFF.

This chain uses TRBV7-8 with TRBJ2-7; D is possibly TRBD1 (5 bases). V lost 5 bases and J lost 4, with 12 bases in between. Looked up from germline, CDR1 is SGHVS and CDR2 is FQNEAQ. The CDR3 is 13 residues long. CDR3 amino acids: CASSLRTFYEQYF. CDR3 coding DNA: TGTGCCAGCAGCCTAAGGACATTTTACGAGCAGTACTTC.

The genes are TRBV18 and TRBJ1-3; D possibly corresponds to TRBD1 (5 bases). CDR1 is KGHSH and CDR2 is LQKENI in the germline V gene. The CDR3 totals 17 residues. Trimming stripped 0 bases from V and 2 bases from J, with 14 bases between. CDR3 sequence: CASSPPGAGTPGNTIYF. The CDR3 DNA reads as TGTGCCAGCTCACCACCTGGGGCAGGGACTCCTGGAAACACCATATATTTT.

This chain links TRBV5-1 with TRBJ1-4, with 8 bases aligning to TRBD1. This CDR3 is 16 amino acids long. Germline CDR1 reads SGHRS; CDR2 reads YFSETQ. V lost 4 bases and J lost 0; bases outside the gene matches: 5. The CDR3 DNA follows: TGCGCCAGCAGCGGGACAGGACTTGCAACTAATGAAAAACTGTTTTTT. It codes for CASSGTGLATNEKLFF. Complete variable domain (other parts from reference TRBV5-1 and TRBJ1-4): KAGVTQTPRYLIKTRGQQVTLSCSPISGHRSVSWYQQTPGQGLQFLFEYFSETQRNKGNFPGRFSGRQFSNSRSEMNVSTLELGDSALYLCASSGTGLATNEKLFFGSGTQLSVL.

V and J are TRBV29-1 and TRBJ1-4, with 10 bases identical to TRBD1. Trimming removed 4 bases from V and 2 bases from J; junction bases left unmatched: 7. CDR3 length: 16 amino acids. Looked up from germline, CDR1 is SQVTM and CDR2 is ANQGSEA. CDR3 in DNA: TGCAGCGTTGCCCCCCGACAGGGGGCCACTAATGAAAAACTGTTTTTT. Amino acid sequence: CSVAPRQGATNEKLFF. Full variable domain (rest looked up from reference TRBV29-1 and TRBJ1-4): SAVISQKPSRDICQRGTSLTIQCQVDSQVTMMFWYRQQPGQSLTLIATANQGSEATYESGFVIDKFPISRPNLTFSTLTVSNMSPEDSSIYLCSVAPRQGATNEKLFFGSGTQLSVL.

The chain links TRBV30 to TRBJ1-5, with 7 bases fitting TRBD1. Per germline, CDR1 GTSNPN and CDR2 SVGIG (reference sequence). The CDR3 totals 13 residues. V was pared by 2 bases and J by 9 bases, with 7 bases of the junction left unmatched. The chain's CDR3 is CAWSKTGVAPQHF. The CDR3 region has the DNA TGTGCCTGGAGTAAAACAGGGGTTGCGCCCCAGCATTTT.

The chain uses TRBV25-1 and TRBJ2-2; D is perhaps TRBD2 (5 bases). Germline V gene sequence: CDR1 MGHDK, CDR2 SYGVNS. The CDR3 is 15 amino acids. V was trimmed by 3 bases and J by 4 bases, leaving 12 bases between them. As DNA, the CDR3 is TGTGCCAGCAGTGATTTGGGAGTCCGCACCGGGGAGCTGTTTTTT. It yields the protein CASSDLGVRTGELFF.

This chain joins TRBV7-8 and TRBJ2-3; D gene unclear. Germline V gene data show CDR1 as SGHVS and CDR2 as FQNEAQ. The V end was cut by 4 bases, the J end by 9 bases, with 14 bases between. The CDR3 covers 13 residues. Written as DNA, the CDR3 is TGTGCCAGCAGCTCGACCGGCGCGGCCACGCAGTATTTT. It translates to CASSSTGAATQYF.

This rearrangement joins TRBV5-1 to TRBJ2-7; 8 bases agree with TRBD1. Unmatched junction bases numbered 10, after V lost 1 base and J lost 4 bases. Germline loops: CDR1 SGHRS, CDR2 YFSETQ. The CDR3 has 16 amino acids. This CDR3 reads CASSLSLAQGGYEQYF. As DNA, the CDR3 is TGCGCCAGCAGCTTGAGTTTAGCACAGGGGGGATACGAGCAGTACTTC.

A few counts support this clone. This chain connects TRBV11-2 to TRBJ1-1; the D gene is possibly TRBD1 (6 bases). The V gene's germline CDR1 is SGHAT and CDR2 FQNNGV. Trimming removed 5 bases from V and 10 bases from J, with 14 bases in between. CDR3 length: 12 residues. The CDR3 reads CASSPQGLRAFF. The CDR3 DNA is TGTGCCAGCAGCCCACAGGGATTGAGAGCTTTCTTT.

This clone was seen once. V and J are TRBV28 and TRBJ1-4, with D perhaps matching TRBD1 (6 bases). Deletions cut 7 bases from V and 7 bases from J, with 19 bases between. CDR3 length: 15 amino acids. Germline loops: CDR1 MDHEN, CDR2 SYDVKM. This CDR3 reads CASTPWGGAGEKLFF. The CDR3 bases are TGTGCCAGCACCCCTTGGGGGGGGGCGGGTGAAAAACTGTTTTTT.

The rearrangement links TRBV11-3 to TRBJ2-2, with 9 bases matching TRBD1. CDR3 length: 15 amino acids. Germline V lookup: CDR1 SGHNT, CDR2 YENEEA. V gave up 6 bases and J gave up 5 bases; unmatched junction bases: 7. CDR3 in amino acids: CASSEGQGWTGELFF. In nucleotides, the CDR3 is TGTGCCAGCAGTGAAGGACAGGGGTGGACCGGGGAGCTGTTTTTT. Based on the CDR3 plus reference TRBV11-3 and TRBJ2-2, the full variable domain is EAGVVQSPRYKIIEKKQPVAFWCNPISGHNTLYWYLQNLGQGPELLIRYENEEAVDDSQLPKDRFSAERLKGVDSTLKIQPAELGDSAVYLCASSEGQGWTGELFFGEGSRLTVL.

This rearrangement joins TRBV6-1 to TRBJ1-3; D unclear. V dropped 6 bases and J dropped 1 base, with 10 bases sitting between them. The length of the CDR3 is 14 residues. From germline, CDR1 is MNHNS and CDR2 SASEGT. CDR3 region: CASSGELSGNTIYF. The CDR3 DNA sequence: TGTGCCAGCAGCGGGGAGTTGTCTGGAAACACCATATATTTT.

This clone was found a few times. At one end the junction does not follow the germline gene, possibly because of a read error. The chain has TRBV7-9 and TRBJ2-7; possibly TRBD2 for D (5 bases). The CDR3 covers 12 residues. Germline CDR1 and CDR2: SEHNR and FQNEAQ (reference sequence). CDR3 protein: CSSSYPRGSGHF. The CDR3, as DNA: TGTTCCAGCAGCTACCCTCGGGGAAGCGGCCACTTC. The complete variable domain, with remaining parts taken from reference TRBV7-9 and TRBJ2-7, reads DTGVSQNPRHKITKRGQNVTFRCDPISEHNRLYWYRQTLGQGPEFLTYFQNEAQLEKSRLLSDRFSAERPKGSFSTLEIQRTEQGDSAMYLCSSSYPRGSGHFGPGTRLTVT.

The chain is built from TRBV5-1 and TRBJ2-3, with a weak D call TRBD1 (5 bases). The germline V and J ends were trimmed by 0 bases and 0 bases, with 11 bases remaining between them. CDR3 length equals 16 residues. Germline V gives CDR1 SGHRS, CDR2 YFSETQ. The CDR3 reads CASSLDGQTSTDTQYF. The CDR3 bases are TGCGCCAGCAGCTTGGACGGACAAACAAGCACAGATACGCAGTATTTT.

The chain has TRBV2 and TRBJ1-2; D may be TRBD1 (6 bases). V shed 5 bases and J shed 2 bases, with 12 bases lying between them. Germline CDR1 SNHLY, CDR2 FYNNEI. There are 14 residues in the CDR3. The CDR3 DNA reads TGTGCCAGCAGTTTACAGGGTACCAACTATGGCTACACCTTC. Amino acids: CASSLQGTNYGYTF.

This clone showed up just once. CDR3 coding DNA: TGTGCCAGCAGCACTGACGGGACAGGGTATCAGCCCCAGCATTTT. Its translation: CASSTDGTGYQPQHF. The chain employs TRBV27 and TRBJ1-5; TRBD1 matches 9 bases. The V segment lost 6 bases and the J segment 5 bases; nucleotides outside the gene matches: 8. CDR3 length: 15 residues. Per germline, CDR1 MNHEY and CDR2 SMNVEV (reference sequence).

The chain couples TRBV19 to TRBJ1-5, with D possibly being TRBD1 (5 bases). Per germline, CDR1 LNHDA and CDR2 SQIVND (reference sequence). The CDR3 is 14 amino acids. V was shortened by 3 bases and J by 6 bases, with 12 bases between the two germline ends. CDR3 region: CASSMLRGSQPQHF. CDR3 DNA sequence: TGTGCCAGTAGTATGTTAAGGGGTAGTCAGCCCCAGCATTTT.

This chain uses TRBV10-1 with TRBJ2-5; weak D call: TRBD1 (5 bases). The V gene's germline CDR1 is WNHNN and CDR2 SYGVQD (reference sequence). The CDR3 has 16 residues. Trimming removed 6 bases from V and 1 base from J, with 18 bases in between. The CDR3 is CASSPNPDSSQETQYF. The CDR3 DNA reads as TGCGCCAGCAGCCCTAACCCTGACAGTTCCCAAGAGACCCAGTACTTC.

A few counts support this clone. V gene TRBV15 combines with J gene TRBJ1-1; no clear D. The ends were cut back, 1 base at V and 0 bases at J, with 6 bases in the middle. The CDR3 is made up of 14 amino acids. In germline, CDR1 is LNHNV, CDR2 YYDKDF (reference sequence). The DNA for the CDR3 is TGTGCCACCAGCAGAGTATCGGTGAACACTGAAGCTTTCTTT. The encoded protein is CATSRVSVNTEAFF.

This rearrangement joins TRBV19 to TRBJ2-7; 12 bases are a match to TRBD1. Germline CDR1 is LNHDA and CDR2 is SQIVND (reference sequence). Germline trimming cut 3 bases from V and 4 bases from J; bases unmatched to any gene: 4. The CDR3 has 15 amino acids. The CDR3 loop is CASSIPGQGAYEQYF. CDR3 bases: TGTGCCAGTAGTATTCCGGGACAGGGGGCTTACGAGCAGTACTTC.